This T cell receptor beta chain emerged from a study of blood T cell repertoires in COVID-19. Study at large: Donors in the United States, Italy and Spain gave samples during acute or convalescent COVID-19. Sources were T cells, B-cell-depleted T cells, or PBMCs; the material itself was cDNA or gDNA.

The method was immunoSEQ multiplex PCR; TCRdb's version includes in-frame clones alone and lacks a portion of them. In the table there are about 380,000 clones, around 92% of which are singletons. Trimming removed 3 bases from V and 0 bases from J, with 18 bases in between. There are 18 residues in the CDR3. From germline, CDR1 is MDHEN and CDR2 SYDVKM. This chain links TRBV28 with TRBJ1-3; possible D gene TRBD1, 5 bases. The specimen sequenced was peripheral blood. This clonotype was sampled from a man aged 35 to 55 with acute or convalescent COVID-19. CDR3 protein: CASSLIKTEVVSGNTIYF. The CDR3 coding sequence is TGTGCCAGCAGTTTGATCAAGACAGAAGTGGTCTCTGGAAACACCATATATTTT. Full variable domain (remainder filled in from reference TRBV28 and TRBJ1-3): DVKVTQSSRYLVKRTGEKVFLECVQDMDHENMFWYRQDPGLGLRLIYFSYDVKMKEKGDIPEGYSVSREKKERFSLILESASTNQTSMYLCASSLIKTEVVSGNTIYFGEGSWLTVV.